The sequence of this T cell receptor (beta chain) was determined in a study of T cell responses to AZD1222 COVID-19 vaccine. Comment on this clone: Its specificity is unknown.

General study findings and limits: Repertoires in all cases were sampled only once the peak T cell response had passed.

Data came from immunoSEQ multiplex PCR; TCRdb stores just in-frame clones and leaves some out. The sample carries around 96,000 clones, 70% to 90% recorded once. With 3 bases clipped from V and 10 bases from J, the junction kept 14 bases outside the gene matches. CDR1 and CDR2 from the germline V gene are GTSNPN and SVGIG (reference sequence). CDR3 length: 14 residues. The sequencing used peripheral blood, collected on day 0 of AZD1222 vaccination. This clonotype was obtained from an adult in good health. The rearrangement joins TRBV30 to TRBJ1-1, with 7 bases aligning to TRBD1. CDR3 sequence reads: CAWRIRDRSLGAFF. In DNA, the CDR3 is TGTGCCTGGAGAATAAGGGACAGATCCTTAGGAGCTTTCTTT. Full variable domain (rest looked up from reference TRBV30 and TRBJ1-1): SQTIHQWPATLVQPVGSPLSLECTVEGTSNPNLYWYRQAAGRGLQLLFYSVGIGQISSEVPQNLSASRPQDRQFILSSKKLLLSDSGFYLCAWRIRDRSLGAFFGQGTRLTVV.